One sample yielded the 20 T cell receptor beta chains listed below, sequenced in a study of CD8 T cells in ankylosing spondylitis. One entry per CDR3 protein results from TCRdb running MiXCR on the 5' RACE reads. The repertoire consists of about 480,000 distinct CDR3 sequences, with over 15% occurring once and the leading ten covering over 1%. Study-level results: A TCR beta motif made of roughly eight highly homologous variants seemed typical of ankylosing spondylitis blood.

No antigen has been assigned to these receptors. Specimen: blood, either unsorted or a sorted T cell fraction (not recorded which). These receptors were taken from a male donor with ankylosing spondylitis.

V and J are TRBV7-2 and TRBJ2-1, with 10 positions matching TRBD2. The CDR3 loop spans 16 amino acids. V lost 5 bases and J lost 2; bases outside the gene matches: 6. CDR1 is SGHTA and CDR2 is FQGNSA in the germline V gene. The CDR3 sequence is CASSIRTSGTYNEQFF. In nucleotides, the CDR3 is TGTGCCAGCAGCATCAGGACTAGCGGTACCTACAATGAGCAGTTCTTC.

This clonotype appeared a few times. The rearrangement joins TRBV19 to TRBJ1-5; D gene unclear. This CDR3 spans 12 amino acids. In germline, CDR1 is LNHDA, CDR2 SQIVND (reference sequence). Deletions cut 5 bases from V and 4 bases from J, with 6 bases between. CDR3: CASSRTNQPQHF. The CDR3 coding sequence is TGTGCCAGTAGTCGCACTAATCAGCCCCAGCATTTT.

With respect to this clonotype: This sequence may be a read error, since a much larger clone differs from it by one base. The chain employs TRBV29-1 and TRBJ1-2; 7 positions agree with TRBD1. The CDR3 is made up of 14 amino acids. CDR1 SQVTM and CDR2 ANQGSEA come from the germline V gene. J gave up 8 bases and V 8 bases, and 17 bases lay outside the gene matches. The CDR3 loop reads CSFRHDREARGYTF. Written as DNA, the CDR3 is TGCAGCTTTCGCCACGACAGGGAAGCAAGGGGCTACACCTTC.

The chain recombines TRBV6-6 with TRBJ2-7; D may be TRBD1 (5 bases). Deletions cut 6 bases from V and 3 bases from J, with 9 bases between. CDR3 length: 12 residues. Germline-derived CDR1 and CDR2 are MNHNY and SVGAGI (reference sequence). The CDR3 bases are TGTGCCAGCAGGACAGCCAACTACGAGCAGTACTTC. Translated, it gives CASRTANYEQYF.

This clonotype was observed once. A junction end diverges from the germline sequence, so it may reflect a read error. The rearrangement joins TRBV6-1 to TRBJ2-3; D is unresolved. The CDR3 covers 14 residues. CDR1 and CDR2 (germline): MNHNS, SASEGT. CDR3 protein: CGSNAGRSTDTQYF. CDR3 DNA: TGTGGCAGCAATGCCGGGCGGAGCACAGATACGCAGTATTTT.

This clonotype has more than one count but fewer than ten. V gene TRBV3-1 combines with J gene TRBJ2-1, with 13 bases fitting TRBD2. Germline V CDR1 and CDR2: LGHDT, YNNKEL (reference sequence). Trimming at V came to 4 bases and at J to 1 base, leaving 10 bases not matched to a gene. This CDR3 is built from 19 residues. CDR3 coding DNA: TGTGCCAGCAGCCCATTAGGACTAGCGGGGGAGAGATCCTACAATGAGCAGTTCTTC. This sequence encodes CASSPLGLAGERSYNEQFF.

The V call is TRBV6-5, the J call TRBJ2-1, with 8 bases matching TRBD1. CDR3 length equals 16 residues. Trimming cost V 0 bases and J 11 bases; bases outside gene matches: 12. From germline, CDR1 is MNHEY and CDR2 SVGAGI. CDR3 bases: TGTGCCAGCAGTTACTCGATTCGGACAGGGAAAATGAAGCAGTTCTTC. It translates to CASSYSIRTGKMKQFF.

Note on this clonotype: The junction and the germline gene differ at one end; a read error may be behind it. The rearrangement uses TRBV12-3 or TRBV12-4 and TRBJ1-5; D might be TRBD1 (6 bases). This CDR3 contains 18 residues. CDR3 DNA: TGTGCCTGCAGTTTAAAGGGTACAGGGAATGCATACAATCAGCCCCAGCATTTT. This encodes CACSLKGTGNAYNQPQHF.

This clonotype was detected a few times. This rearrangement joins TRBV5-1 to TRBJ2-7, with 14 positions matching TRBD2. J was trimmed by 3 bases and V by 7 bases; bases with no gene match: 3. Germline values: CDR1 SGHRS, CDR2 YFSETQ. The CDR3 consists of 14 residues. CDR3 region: CASAGTSGSYEQYF. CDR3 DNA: TGCGCCAGCGCCGGGACTAGCGGGAGCTACGAGCAGTACTTC.

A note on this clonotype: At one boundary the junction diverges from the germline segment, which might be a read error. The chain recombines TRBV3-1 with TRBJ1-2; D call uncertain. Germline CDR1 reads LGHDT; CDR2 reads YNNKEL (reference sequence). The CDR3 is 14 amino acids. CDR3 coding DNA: TGCGCCAGCAGCCAAGGTGGCGCTAACTATGGCTACACCTTC. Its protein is CASSQGGANYGYTF.

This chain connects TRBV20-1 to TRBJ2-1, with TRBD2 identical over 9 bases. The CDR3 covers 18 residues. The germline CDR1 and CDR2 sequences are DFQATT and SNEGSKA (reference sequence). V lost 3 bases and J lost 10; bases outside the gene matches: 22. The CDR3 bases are TGCAGTGCTAGTCGGGCTAGCGGGGCTTTAGATCGATTACCCGAGCAGTTCTTC. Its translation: CSASRASGALDRLPEQFF.

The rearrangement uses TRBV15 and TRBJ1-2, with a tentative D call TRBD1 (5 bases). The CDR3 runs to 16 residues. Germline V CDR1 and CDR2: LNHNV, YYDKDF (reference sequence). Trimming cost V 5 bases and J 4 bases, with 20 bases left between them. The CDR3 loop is CATSLLNGARVYGYTF. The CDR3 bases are TGTGCCACCAGCCTCCTAAATGGGGCCAGGGTCTATGGCTACACCTTC.

The CDR3 region is CASSSGVKGSTEAFF. CDR3 sequence (DNA): TGTGCCAGCAGCTCTGGGGTGAAAGGGAGCACTGAAGCTTTCTTT. The chain has TRBV5-8 and TRBJ1-1, with D hard to call. The CDR3 has 15 amino acids. Germline values: CDR1 SGHTS, CDR2 YDEGEE. The V gene lost 3 bases and the J gene lost 4 bases, with 16 bases spanning the gap.

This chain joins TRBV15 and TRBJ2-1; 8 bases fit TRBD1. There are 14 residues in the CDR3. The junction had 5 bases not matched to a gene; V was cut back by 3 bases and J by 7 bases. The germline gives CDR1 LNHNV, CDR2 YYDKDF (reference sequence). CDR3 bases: TGTGCCACCAGCAGCAGGACAGGGCGGAATGAGCAGTTCTTC. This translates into CATSSRTGRNEQFF.

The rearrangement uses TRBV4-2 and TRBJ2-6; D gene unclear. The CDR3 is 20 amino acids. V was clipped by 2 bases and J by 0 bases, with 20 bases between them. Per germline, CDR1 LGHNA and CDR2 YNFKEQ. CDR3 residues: CASSQWVQIPFDSGANVLTF. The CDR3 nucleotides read TGTGCCAGCAGCCAATGGGTCCAAATCCCTTTTGACTCTGGGGCCAACGTCCTGACTTTC.

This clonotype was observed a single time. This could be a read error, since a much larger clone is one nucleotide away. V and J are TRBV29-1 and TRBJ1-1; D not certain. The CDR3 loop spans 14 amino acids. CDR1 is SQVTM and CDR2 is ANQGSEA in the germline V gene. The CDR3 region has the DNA TGCAGCGTTGAAGTGGGCGGTTTGAACCCTGAAGCTTTCTTT. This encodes CSVEVGGLNPEAFF.

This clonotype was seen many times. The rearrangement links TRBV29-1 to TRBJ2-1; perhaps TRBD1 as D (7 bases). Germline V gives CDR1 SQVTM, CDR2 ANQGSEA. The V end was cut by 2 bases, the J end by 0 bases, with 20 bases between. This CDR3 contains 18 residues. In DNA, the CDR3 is TGCAGCGTTGAAAGACAGGGAAAGGGGGGCAGCTCCTACAATGAGCAGTTCTTC. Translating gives CSVERQGKGGSSYNEQFF.

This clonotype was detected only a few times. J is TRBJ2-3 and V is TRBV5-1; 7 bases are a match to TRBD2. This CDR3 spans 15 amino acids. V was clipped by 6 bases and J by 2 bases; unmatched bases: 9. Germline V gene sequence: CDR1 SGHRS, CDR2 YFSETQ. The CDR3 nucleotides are TGCGCCAGCACCCGCGGGGGAACGAACACAGATACGCAGTATTTT. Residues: CASTRGGTNTDTQYF.

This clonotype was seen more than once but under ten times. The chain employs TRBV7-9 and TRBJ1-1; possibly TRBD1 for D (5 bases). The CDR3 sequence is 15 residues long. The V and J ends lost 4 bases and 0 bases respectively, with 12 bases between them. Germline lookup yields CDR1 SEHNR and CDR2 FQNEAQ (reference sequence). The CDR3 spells CASSSGSGVNTEAFF. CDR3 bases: TGTGCCAGCAGCTCAGGGAGTGGGGTGAACACTGAAGCTTTCTTT.

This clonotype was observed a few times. CDR3 sequence: CASTSGRRASTDTQYF. CDR3 nucleotide sequence: TGTGCCAGCACCTCCGGGAGGCGAGCCTCCACAGATACGCAGTATTTT. The chain combines TRBV12-3 or TRBV12-4 with TRBJ2-3; TRBD2 matches 7 bases. The CDR3 is made up of 16 amino acids. Losses at the gene ends were 7 bases for V and 2 bases for J; bases not matched to a gene: 12.